The source of this T cell receptor (beta chain) is a study of T cell changes during pregnancy in multiple sclerosis. The protocol was immunoSEQ multiplex PCR, while the TCRdb copy is restricted to in-frame clones and leaves out a portion. The data contain just over 40,000 clones, around 89% of them seen just once; the ten biggest clones take up roughly 0.53%. This CDR3 has 14 amino acids. Trimming took 1 base from V and 0 from J, leaving 6 bases between them. CDR1 and CDR2 from the germline V gene are MGHRA and YSYEKL. The sample consisted of CD4+ T cells from peripheral blood mononuclear cells, taken in the first trimester of pregnancy. This receptor was taken from a female donor with multiple sclerosis, enrolled in a pregnancy study. The V gene is TRBV4-1, the J gene TRBJ1-1; D possibly corresponds to TRBD1 (6 bases). CDR3 region: CASSQGTVNTEAFF. CDR3 DNA sequence: TGCGCCAGCAGCCAAGGGACAGTGAACACTGAAGCTTTCTTT.